This passage covers 3 T cell receptor beta chains from one sample sequenced in a study of blood T cell repertoires in COVID-19. The data were produced by immunoSEQ multiplex PCR, yet TCRdb's version contains in-frame clones alone and is incomplete. The sample has roughly 230,000 clones; around nine tenths are singletons. The sequenced sample was PBMCs or T cells enriched from blood (not recorded which). These receptors were taken from a woman younger than 45 with acute COVID-19.

CDR3 sequence: CASSFSGEETGELFF. CDR3 coding DNA: TGTGCCAGCAGCTTCAGCGGGGAGGAAACCGGGGAGCTGTTTTTT. The chain carries TRBV6-2 or TRBV6-3 and TRBJ2-2, with 7 bases fitting TRBD2. The V gene's germline CDR1 is MNHEY and CDR2 SVGEGT. The ends lost 6 bases at V and 5 bases at J; junction bases unmatched: 9. CDR3 length equals 15 residues.

The chain employs TRBV4-1 and TRBJ1-1; the D is unclear. V lost 0 bases and J 5 bases, leaving 22 bases between the germline ends. This CDR3 is 18 amino acids long. The germline CDR1 and CDR2 sequences are MGHRA and YSYEKL. The DNA for the CDR3 is TGCGCCAGCAGCCAAGACCCTCTTGGTACATACGGAGGGACTGAAGCTTTCTTT. Translating it yields CASSQDPLGTYGGTEAFF.

This clone was detected only once. The CDR3 nucleotides are TGCGCCAGCAGCCGAGGGACAGGGAATGGGTATGGCTACACCTTC. Protein product: CASSRGTGNGYGYTF. The gene calls are TRBV4-3 and TRBJ1-2, with TRBD1 matching 9 bases. V shed 4 bases and J 5 bases; nucleotides not matched to a gene: 8. CDR3 size: 15 residues. Germline V CDR1 and CDR2: LGHNA, YSLEER.